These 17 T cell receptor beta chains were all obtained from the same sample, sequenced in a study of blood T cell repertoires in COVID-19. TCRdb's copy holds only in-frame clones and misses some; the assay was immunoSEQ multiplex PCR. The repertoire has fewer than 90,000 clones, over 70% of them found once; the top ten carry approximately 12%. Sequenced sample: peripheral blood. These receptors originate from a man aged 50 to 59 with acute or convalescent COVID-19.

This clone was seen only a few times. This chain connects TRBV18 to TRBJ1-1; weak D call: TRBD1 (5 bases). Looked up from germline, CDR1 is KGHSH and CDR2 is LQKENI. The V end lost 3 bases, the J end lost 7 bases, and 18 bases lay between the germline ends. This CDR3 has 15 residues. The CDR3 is CASSPGTGTPGEAFF. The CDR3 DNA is TGTGCCAGCTCACCGGGGACTGGGACCCCGGGTGAAGCTTTCTTT.

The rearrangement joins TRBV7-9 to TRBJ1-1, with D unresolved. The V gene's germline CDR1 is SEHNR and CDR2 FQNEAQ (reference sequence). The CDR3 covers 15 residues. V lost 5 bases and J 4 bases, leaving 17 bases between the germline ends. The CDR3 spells CASSRRIGRITEAFF. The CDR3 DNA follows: TGTGCCAGCAGCCGGAGAATAGGGAGAATCACTGAAGCTTTCTTT.

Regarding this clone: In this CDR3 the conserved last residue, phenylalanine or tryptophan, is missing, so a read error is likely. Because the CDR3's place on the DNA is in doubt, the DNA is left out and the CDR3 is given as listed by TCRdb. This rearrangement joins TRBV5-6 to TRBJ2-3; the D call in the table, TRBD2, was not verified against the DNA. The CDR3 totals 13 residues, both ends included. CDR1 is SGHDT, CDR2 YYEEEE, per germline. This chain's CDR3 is CASSQLLAGRQLV.

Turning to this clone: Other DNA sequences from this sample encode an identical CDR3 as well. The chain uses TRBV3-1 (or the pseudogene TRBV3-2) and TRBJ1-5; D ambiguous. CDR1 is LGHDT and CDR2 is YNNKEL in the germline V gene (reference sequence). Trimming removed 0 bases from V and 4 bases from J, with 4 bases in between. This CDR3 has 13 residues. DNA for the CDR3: TGTGCCAGCAGCCAAGATAGAAATCAGCCCCAGCATTTT. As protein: CASSQDRNQPQHF.

The CDR3 protein is CASSQLSSGSPLHF. CDR3 nucleotide sequence: TGCGCCAGCAGCCAATTGTCCAGCGGTTCACCCCTCCACTTT. The V and J genes are TRBV4-3 and TRBJ1-6; D unresolved. The CDR3 is 14 amino acids. Germline lookup yields CDR1 LGHNA and CDR2 YSLEER. The V end lost 2 bases, the J end lost 9 bases, and 11 bases lay between the germline ends.

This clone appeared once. CDR3 sequence reads: CATSDSQSGPSTDTQYF. DNA for the CDR3: TGTGCCACCAGTGATTCACAGAGCGGCCCTAGCACAGATACGCAGTATTTT. The rearrangement joins TRBV24-1 to TRBJ2-3, with D tentatively TRBD2 (5 bases). Germline V CDR1 and CDR2: KGHDR, SFDVKD. CDR3 size: 17 residues. The germline V and J ends were trimmed by 2 bases and 0 bases, with 14 bases remaining between them.

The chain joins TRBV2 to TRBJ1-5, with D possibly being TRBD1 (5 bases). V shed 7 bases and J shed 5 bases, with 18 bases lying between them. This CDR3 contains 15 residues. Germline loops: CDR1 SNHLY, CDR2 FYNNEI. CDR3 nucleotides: TGTGCCAGCACGAAGGATCAGGGAATGGATCAGCCCCAGCATTTT. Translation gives CASTKDQGMDQPQHF. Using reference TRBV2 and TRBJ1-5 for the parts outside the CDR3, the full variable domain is EPEVTQTPSHQVTQMGQEVILRCVPISNHLYFYWYRQILGQKVEFLVSFYNNEISEKSEIFDDQFSVERPDGSNFTLKIRSTKLEDSAMYFCASTKDQGMDQPQHFGDGTRLSIL.

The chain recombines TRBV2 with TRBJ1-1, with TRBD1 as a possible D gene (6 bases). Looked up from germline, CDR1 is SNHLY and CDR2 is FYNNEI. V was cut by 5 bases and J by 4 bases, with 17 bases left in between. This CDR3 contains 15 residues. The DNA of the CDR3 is TGTGCCAGCAGTCCCAAACAGGGTAGGAGCACTGAAGCTTTCTTT. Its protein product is CASSPKQGRSTEAFF. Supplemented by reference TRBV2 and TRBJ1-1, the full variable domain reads EPEVTQTPSHQVTQMGQEVILRCVPISNHLYFYWYRQILGQKVEFLVSFYNNEISEKSEIFDDQFSVERPDGSNFTLKIRSTKLEDSAMYFCASSPKQGRSTEAFFGQGTRLTVV.

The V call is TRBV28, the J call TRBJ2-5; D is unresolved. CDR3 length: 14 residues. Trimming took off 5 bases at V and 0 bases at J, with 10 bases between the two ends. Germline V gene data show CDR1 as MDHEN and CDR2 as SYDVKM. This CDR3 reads CASSPPRDQETQYF. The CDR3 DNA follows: TGTGCCAGCAGTCCACCCCGGGACCAAGAGACCCAGTACTTC.

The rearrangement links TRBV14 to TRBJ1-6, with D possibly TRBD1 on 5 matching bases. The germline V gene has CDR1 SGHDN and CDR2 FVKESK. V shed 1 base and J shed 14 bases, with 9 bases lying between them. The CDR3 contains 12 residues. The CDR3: CASSQAPTALHF. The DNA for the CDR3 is TGTGCCAGCAGCCAAGCTCCGACAGCCCTCCACTTT.

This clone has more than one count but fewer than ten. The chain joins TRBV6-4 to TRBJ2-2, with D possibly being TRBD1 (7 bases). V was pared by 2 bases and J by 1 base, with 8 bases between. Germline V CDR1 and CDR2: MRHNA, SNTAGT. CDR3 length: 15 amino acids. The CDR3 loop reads CASSDQGGNTGELFF. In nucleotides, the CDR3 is TGTGCCAGCAGTGACCAGGGGGGGAACACCGGGGAGCTGTTTTTT.

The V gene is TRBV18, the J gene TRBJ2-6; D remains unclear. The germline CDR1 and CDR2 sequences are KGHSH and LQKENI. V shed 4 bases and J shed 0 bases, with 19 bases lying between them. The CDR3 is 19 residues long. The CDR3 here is CASSLRLQRFYSGANVLTF. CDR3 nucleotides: TGTGCCAGCTCACTACGTCTACAGAGATTTTACTCTGGGGCCAACGTCCTGACTTTC.

The CDR3 is CASSGPGHRQPQHF. CDR3 sequence (DNA): TGTGCCAGCAGTGGGCCGGGACACCGACAGCCCCAGCATTTT. V gene TRBV2 combines with J gene TRBJ1-5; possible D gene TRBD1, 6 bases. V shed 4 bases and J shed 7 bases, with 14 bases lying between them. CDR3 length equals 14 residues. Germline loops: CDR1 SNHLY, CDR2 FYNNEI. The full variable domain, completed using reference TRBV2 and TRBJ1-5, is EPEVTQTPSHQVTQMGQEVILRCVPISNHLYFYWYRQILGQKVEFLVSFYNNEISEKSEIFDDQFSVERPDGSNFTLKIRSTKLEDSAMYFCASSGPGHRQPQHFGDGTRLSIL.

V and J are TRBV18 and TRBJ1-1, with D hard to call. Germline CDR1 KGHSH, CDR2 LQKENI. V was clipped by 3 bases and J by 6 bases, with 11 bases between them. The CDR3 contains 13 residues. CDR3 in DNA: TGTGCCAGCTCACCTGCGGGGAGCCCTGAAGCTTTCTTT. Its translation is CASSPAGSPEAFF.

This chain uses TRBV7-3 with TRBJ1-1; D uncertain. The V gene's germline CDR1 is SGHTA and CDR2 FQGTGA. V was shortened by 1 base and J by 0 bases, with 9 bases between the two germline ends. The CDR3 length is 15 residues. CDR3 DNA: TGTGCCAGCAGCTTAAAACCCGCAGTGAACACTGAAGCTTTCTTT. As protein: CASSLKPAVNTEAFF.

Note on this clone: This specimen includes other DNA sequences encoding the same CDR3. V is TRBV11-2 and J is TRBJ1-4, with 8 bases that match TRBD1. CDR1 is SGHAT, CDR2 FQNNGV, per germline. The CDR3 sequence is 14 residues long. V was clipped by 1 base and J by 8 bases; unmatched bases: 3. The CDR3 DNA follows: TGTGCCAGCAGCTTAGGACAGGGGAGCGAAAAACTGTTTTTT. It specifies CASSLGQGSEKLFF.

The CDR3 DNA follows: TGTGCCAGCAGTTACGGGGACTTCGGGACTGAAGCTTTCTTT. Amino acids: CASSYGDFGTEAFF. The chain recombines TRBV6-5 with TRBJ1-1; D may be TRBD1 (5 bases). CDR3 length equals 14 residues. Per germline, CDR1 MNHEY and CDR2 SVGAGI. The V end was cut by 2 bases, the J end by 5 bases, with 12 bases between.